These T cell receptor beta chains were read from a single sample in a study of cytomegalovirus exposure and HLA in healthy donors. TCRdb's copy holds only in-frame clones and misses some; the assay was immunoSEQ multiplex PCR. The sample consists of 90,000 or so clones, 65% to 80% of them appearing once. Sequenced input: PBMCs. The receptors here all came from a woman aged 18-30 years in good health and CMV-seropositive. The CDR3 runs from the conserved cysteine through the conserved F or W. D genes are given only for firm matches. Size values are once, few and many counts, or a class for expanded clones, and some rows have none.

J,size,V,D,DNA,CDR3
TRBJ2-7,NA,TRBV7-8,TRBD1,TGTGCCAGCAGCTTCCGACAGGGGATCTACGAGCAGTACTTC,CASSFRQGIYEQYF
TRBJ2-1,NA,TRBV29-1,NA,TGCAGCGTTGAATGGCGGTGGTTCGGTGAGCAGTTCTTC,CSVEWRWFGEQFF
TRBJ2-7,NA,TRBV7-6,TRBD1,TGTGCCAGCAGCTTAGCGGTGGGCCAGGGGGCATCCTACGAGCAGTACTTC,CASSLAVGQGASYEQYF
TRBJ2-7,many,TRBV4-2,NA,TGTGCCAGCAGCCAAGAAGGAATGGGCAATCCGGACGAGCAGTACTTC,CASSQEGMGNPDEQYF
TRBJ1-5,NA,TRBV6-5,TRBD1,TGTGCCAGCAGTTCGGACAGGGGGCCCAATCAGCCCCAGCATTTT,CASSSDRGPNQPQHF
TRBJ1-1,NA,TRBV6-5,NA,TGTGCCAGCTCTAGGGGTAGGCGAAACACTGAAGCTTTCTTT,CASSRGRRNTEAFF
TRBJ2-3,NA,TRBV7-2,TRBD2,TGTGCCAGCAGCTTAGCGATTGGGCGGGGGGGCACAGATACGCAGTATTTT,CASSLAIGRGGTDTQYF
TRBJ2-7,NA,TRBV9,TRBD1,TGTGCCAGCAGCCTTGGACAGGGGATGTCCTACGAGCAGTACTTC,CASSLGQGMSYEQYF
TRBJ2-7,NA,TRBV11-3,NA,TGTGCCAGCATGGATCGGACACTCACCTACGAGCAGTACTTC,CASMDRTLTYEQYF
TRBJ1-1,NA,TRBV7-9,NA,TGTGCCAGCAGCTTAGTGGGCAGGGCGAACACTGAAGCTTTCTTT,CASSLVGRANTEAFF
TRBJ2-4,NA,TRBV27,TRBD2,TGTGCCACCGGACTAGCGGGAGGGTTGAACATTCAGTACTTC,CATGLAGGLNIQYF
TRBJ2-7,NA,TRBV5-1,NA,TGCGCCAGCAGCTTTTTCCCAACCGGGACACAATACGAGCAGTACTTC,CASSFFPTGTQYEQYF
TRBJ2-7,NA,TRBV7-9,TRBD2,TGTGCCAGCAGCTTTACTAGCGCCTACGAGCAGTACTTC,CASSFTSAYEQYF
TRBJ1-5,NA,TRBV30,NA,TGTGCCTGGAGTGTTTGGGGAGGAAGCAATCAGCCCCAGCATTTT,CAWSVWGGSNQPQHF
TRBJ2-7,few,TRBV28,NA,TGTGCCAGCAGTTCCCAAAGTTTATCGGAGACCTACGAGCAGTACTTC,CASSSQSLSETYEQYF
TRBJ2-7,NA,TRBV9,NA,TGTGCCAGCAGCGTAGGAGGGCAGGAGAGGGACGAGCAGTACTTC,CASSVGGQERDEQYF
TRBJ2-1,NA,TRBV7-8,TRBD1,TGTGCCAGCAGCTCAGGACAGGCCAATGAGCAGTTCTTC,CASSSGQANEQFF
TRBJ2-5,NA,TRBV5-1,NA,TGCGCCAGCAGCTTTTTTTTCCGGGGTCAGCCATCCCAGTACTTC,CASSFFFRGQPSQYF
TRBJ2-7,few,TRBV18,NA,TGTGCCAGCTCACCGGGATGGAGGGACGGGGTCGAGCAGTACTTC,CASSPGWRDGVEQYF
TRBJ1-4,NA,TRBV15,NA,TGTGCCACCAGCAGAGCGCGGTTTGCAACTAATGAAAAACTGTTTTTT,CATSRARFATNEKLFF
TRBJ1-6,NA,TRBV9,NA,TGTGCCAGCAGCCCCCTTAGCTCCTATAATTCACCCCTCCACTTT,CASSPLSSYNSPLHF
TRBJ2-7,NA,TRBV5-1,TRBD2,TGCGCCAGTAGCGGGGGGAACTACGAGCAGTACTTC,CASSGGNYEQYF